The 5 T cell receptor beta chains given below trace back to one sample, sequenced in a study of blood T cell repertoires in COVID-19. TCRdb keeps only in-frame clones here, not all; method: immunoSEQ multiplex PCR. The table includes a few hundred thousand clones, 75% to 90% detected once. The sequenced sample was PBMCs or T cells enriched from blood (not recorded which). The receptor set was obtained from a woman aged 40 to 50 who had recovered from COVID-19.

This chain links TRBV7-9 with TRBJ2-1; the D gene is possibly TRBD2 (7 bases). The CDR3 consists of 16 residues. Trimming removed 5 bases at V and 4 bases at J, with 18 bases between. The germline gives CDR1 SEHNR, CDR2 FQNEAQ (reference sequence). CDR3 coding DNA: TGTGCCAGCAGCCATAATCTGGGGGGGCTGTACAATGAGCAGTTCTTC. It specifies CASSHNLGGLYNEQFF.

This chain links TRBV7-9 with TRBJ2-7, with D hard to call. This CDR3 has 12 amino acids. V lost 3 bases and J lost 3, with 6 bases in between. CDR1 and CDR2 from the germline V gene are SEHNR and FQNEAQ (reference sequence). The CDR3 bases are TGTGCCAGCAGCTTCCTTAACTACGAGCAGTACTTC. Protein product: CASSFLNYEQYF. The complete variable domain, with remaining parts taken from reference TRBV7-9 and TRBJ2-7, reads DTGVSQNPRHKITKRGQNVTFRCDPISEHNRLYWYRQTLGQGPEFLTYFQNEAQLEKSRLLSDRFSAERPKGSFSTLEIQRTEQGDSAMYLCASSFLNYEQYFGPGTRLTVT.

The genes are TRBV30 and TRBJ1-3, with D hard to call. CDR1 is GTSNPN and CDR2 is SVGIG in the germline V gene (reference sequence). Trimming stripped 0 bases from V and 2 bases from J, with 8 bases between. The CDR3 is made up of 14 amino acids. Here the CDR3 DNA reads TGTGCCTGGAGTGTACGGGGTACTGGAAACACCATATATTTT. It encodes CAWSVRGTGNTIYF.

The table lists this clone with a count of one. The chain combines TRBV19 with TRBJ1-6; D may be TRBD1 (6 bases). Germline V lookup: CDR1 LNHDA, CDR2 SQIVND (reference sequence). The CDR3 loop spans 15 amino acids. V was shortened by 1 base and J by 5 bases, with 9 bases between the two germline ends. The CDR3 loop is CASSIGAGDNSPLHF. The CDR3 nucleotides read TGTGCCAGTAGTATAGGTGCAGGGGATAATTCACCCCTCCACTTT. The full variable domain, rest sourced from reference TRBV19 and TRBJ1-6, is DGGITQSPKYLFRKEGQNVTLSCEQNLNHDAMYWYRQDPGQGLRLIYYSQIVNDFQKGDIAEGYSVSREKKESFPLTVTSAQKNPTAFYLCASSIGAGDNSPLHFGNGTRLTVT.

The genes are TRBV5-6 and TRBJ1-3; 7 bases are shared with TRBD1. The trim removed 4 bases at V and 2 bases at J, leaving 3 bases unmatched. This CDR3 is 14 amino acids long. Germline-derived CDR1 and CDR2 are SGHDT and YYEEEE. CDR3 in amino acids: CASSVRGPGNTIYF. CDR3 nucleotide sequence: TGTGCCAGCAGCGTGAGGGGGCCTGGAAACACCATATATTTT.